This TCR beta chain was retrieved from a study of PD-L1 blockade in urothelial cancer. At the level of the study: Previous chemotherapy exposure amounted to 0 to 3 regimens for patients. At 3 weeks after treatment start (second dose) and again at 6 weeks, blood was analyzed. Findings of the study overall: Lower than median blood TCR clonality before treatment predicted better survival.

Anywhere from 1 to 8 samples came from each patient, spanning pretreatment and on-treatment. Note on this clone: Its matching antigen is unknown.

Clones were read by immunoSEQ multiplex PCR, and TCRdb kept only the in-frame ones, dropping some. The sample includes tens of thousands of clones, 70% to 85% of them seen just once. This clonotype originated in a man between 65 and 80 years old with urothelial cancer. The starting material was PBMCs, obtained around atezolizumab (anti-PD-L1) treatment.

The DNA for the CDR3 is TGTGCCAGCAGCTCCAAAACTAGCGTCCAAGGGATTGAGCAGTTCTTC. It translates to CASSSKTSVQGIEQFF. The chain couples TRBV11-3 to TRBJ2-1; TRBD2 aligns across 7 bases. This CDR3 comprises 16 residues. After removal of 4 bases from V and 9 bases from J, the junction contained 15 bases not matched to a gene. Germline V gene sequence: CDR1 SGHNT, CDR2 YENEEA.